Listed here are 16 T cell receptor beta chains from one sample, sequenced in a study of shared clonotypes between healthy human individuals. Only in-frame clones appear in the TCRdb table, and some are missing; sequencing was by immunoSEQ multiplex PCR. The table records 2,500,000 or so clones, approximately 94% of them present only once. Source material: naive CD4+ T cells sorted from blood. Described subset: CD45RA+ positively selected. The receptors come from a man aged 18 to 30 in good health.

CDR3 sequence: CASSSGQGGHEQYF. The CDR3 region has the DNA TGCGCCAGCAGCTCGGGACAGGGGGGCCACGAGCAGTACTTC. The chain is built from TRBV10-1 and TRBJ2-7, with 11 bases identical to TRBD1. This CDR3 region has 14 residues. The V gene's germline CDR1 is WNHNN and CDR2 SYGVQD (reference sequence). V shed 6 bases, J shed 5 bases, and the junction held 6 bases outside the gene matches.

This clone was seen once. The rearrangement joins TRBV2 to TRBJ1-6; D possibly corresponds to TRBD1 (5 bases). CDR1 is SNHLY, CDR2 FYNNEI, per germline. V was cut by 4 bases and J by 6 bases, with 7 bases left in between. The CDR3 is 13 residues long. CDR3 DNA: TGTGCCAGCAGTGGGACACCTAATTCACCCCTCCACTTT. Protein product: CASSGTPNSPLHF.

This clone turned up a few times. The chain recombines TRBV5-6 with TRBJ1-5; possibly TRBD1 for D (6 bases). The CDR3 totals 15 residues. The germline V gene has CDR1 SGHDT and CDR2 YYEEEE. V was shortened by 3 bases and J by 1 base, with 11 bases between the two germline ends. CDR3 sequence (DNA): TGTGCCAGCAGCTGGGGCGGGGGCAGCAATCAGCCCCAGCATTTT. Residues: CASSWGGGSNQPQHF.

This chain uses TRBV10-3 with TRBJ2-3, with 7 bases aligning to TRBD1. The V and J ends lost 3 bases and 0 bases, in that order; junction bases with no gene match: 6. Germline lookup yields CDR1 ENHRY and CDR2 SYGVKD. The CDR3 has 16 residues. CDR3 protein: CAISDLGTASTDTQYF. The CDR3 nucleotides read TGTGCCATCAGTGACCTCGGGACAGCAAGCACAGATACGCAGTATTTT.

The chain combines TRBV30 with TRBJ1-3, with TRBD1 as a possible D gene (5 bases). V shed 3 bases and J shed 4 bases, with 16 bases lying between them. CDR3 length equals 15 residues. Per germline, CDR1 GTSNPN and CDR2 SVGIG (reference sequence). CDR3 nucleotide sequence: TGTGCCTGGAGCCCCAAGACAGTACCCGGAAACACCATATATTTT. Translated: CAWSPKTVPGNTIYF.

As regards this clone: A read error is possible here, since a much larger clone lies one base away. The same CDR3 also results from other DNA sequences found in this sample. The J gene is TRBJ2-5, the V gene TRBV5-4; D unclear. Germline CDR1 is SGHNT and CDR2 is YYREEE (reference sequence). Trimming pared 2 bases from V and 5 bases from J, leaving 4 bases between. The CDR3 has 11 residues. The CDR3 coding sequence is TGTGCCAGCAGCTTAGAGGAGACCCAGTACTTC. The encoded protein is CASSLEETQYF.

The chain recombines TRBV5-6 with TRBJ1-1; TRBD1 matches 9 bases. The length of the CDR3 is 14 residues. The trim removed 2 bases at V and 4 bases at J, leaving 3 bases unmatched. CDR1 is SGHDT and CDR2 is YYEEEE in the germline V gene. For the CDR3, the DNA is TGTGCCAGCAGCTTACAGGGGGCAGGCACTGAAGCTTTCTTT. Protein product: CASSLQGAGTEAFF.

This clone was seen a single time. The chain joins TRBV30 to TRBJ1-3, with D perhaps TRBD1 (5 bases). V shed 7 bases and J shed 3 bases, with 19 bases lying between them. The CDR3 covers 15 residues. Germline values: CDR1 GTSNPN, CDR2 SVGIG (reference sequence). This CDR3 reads CAFSPHDGGGNTIYF. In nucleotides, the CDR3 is TGTGCCTTTTCTCCCCATGACGGGGGTGGAAACACCATATATTTT. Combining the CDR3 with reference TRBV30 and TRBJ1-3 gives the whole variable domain SQTIHQWPATLVQPVGSPLSLECTVEGTSNPNLYWYRQAAGRGLQLLFYSVGIGQISSEVPQNLSASRPQDRQFILSSKKLLLSDSGFYLCAFSPHDGGGNTIYFGEGSWLTVV.

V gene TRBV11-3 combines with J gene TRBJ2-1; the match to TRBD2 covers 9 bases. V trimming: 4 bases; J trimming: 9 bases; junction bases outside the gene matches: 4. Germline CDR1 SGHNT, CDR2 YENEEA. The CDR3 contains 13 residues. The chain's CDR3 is CASSSGLAVEQFF. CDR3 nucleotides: TGTGCCAGCAGCTCGGGACTAGCTGTTGAGCAGTTCTTC.

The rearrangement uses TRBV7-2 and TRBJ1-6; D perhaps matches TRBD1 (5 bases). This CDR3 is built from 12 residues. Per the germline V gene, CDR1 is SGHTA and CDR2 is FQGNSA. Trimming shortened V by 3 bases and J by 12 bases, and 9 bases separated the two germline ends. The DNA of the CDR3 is TGTGCCAGCAGCTTCGGACACCAACCCCTCCACTTT. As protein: CASSFGHQPLHF.

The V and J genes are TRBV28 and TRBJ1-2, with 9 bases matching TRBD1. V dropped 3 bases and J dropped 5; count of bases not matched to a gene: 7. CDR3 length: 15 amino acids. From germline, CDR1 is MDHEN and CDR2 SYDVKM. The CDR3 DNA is TGTGCCAGCAGTTTTCGGGACAGGGAGCTTTATGGCTACACCTTC. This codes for CASSFRDRELYGYTF.

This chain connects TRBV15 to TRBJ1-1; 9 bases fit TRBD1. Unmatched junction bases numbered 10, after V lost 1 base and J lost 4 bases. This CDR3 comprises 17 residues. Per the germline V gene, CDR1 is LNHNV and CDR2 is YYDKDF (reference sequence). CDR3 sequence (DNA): TGTGCCACCAGCAGAGCCGAGGACAGGGGACGGGGCACTGAAGCTTTCTTT. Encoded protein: CATSRAEDRGRGTEAFF.

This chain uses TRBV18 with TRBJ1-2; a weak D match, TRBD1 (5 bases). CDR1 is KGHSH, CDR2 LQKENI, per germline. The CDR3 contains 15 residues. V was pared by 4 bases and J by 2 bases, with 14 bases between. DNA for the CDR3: TGTGCCAGCTCACTCCTCAAGGACACCAACTATGGCTACACCTTC. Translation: CASSLLKDTNYGYTF. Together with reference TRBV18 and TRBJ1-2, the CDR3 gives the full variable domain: NAGVMQNPRHLVRRRGQEARLRCSPMKGHSHVYWYRQLPEEGLKFMVYLQKENIIDESGMPKERFSAEFPKEGPSILRIQQVVRGDSAAYFCASSLLKDTNYGYTFGSGTRLTVV.

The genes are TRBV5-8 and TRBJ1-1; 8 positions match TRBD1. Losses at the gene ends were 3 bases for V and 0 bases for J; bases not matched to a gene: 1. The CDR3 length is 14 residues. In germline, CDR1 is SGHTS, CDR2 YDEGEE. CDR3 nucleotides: TGTGCCAGCAGCTCGGGACAGGTGAACACTGAAGCTTTCTTT. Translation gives CASSSGQVNTEAFF.

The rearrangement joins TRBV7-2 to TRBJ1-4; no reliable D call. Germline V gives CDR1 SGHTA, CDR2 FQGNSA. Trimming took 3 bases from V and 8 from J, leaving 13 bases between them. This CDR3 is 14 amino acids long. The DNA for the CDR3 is TGTGCCAGCAGCTTTTTGGACCGGCGAGAAAAACTGTTTTTT. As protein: CASSFLDRREKLFF.

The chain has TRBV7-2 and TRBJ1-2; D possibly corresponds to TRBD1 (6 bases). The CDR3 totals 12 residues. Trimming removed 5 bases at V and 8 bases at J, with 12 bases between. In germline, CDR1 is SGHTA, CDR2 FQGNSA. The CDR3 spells CASSPNRVGYTF. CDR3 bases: TGTGCCAGCAGCCCCAACAGGGTCGGCTACACCTTC.